These 21 T cell receptor beta chains were sequenced from one sample in a study of cytomegalovirus exposure and HLA in healthy donors. In the PCR, 60 Vbeta and 13 Jbeta primers were used. TCRdb keeps only in-frame clones here, not all; method: immunoSEQ multiplex PCR. The data show about 120,000 clones, 75% to 85% seen once. Sequencing was carried out using PBMCs. Receptors originate from a man aged 30 to 39 in good health and CMV-seropositive.

The gene calls are TRBV11-2 and TRBJ2-2, with D possibly TRBD1 on 6 matching bases. The CDR3 sequence is 16 residues long. Between the trimmed V and J ends, which lost 2 bases and 3 bases, there was a span of 13 bases. Germline assignment: CDR1 SGHAT and CDR2 FQNNGV. For the CDR3, the DNA is TGTGCCAGCAGCTTACCACAGGGTGTTGACACCGGGGAGCTGTTTTTT. Translated, it gives CASSLPQGVDTGELFF.

The chain recombines TRBV18 with TRBJ2-2, with 10 bases lining up with TRBD2. From germline, CDR1 is KGHSH and CDR2 LQKENI. The CDR3 consists of 18 residues. Losses at the gene ends were 4 bases for V and 2 bases for J; bases not matched to a gene: 10. In nucleotides, the CDR3 is TGTGCCAGCTCACTAATGGCCGCTAGCGGGGGAAACACCGGGGAGCTGTTTTTT. Translated: CASSLMAASGGNTGELFF.

The chain recombines TRBV11-2 with TRBJ2-5; the D gene is possibly TRBD1 (7 bases). The end of the DNA fits TRBJ2-7 better, so the J call may be wrong. The CDR3 consists of 14 residues. CDR1 and CDR2 (germline): SGHAT, FQNNGV. CDR3 sequence reads: CASSPQGGSYEQYF. DNA for the CDR3: TGTGCCAGCAGCCCTCAGGGGGGCTCCTACGAGCAGTACTTC.

This chain links TRBV25-1 with TRBJ1-3; D gene unclear. Germline V gene sequence: CDR1 MGHDK, CDR2 SYGVNS. V was clipped by 10 bases and J by 1 base, with 8 bases between them. CDR3 size: 12 residues. The DNA of the CDR3 is TGTGCCACTAGGAGTTCTGGAAACACCATATATTTT. This sequence encodes CATRSSGNTIYF.

This clone has only a few counts. The V call is TRBV6-6, the J call TRBJ1-5, with TRBD1 identical over 9 bases. CDR3 size: 16 residues. The germline V gene encodes CDR1 MNHNY and CDR2 SVGAGI (reference sequence). V trimming: 2 bases; J trimming: 4 bases; junction bases outside the gene matches: 6. The CDR3 sequence is CASSYQGQGVNQPQHF. The CDR3 DNA reads TGTGCCAGCAGTTACCAGGGACAGGGCGTAAATCAGCCCCAGCATTTT.

This clone is a singleton in its sample. The rearrangement uses TRBV6-1 and TRBJ1-5; 7 nucleotides agree with TRBD1. Germline V gene lookup returns CDR1 MNHNS and CDR2 SASEGT. CDR3 length: 16 residues. V was pared by 5 bases and J by 3 bases, with 10 bases of the junction left unmatched. The CDR3 region is CASSKGRQGFNQPQHF. CDR3 bases: TGTGCCAGCAGTAAAGGGAGACAGGGTTTCAATCAGCCCCAGCATTTT.

This chain links TRBV4-1 with TRBJ1-1; 10 bases align to TRBD1. V lost 0 bases to trimming and J lost 6 bases; unmatched junction nucleotides: 16. Germline lookup yields CDR1 MGHRA and CDR2 YSYEKL. The CDR3 runs 19 residues. CDR3 DNA: TGCGCCAGCAGCCAAGAAGATTGGAACCGGGACAGGGGTTTCGCTGAAGCTTTCTTT. Translated, it gives CASSQEDWNRDRGFAEAFF.

The gene calls are TRBV5-6 and TRBJ2-5, with 7 positions matching TRBD2. The J call may be mistaken, given a closer DNA end match to TRBJ2-7. Germline V gene sequence: CDR1 SGHDT, CDR2 YYEEEE. The CDR3 spans 15 residues. The CDR3 DNA is TGTGCCAGCAGCTTGGGCGGGGGTTTCTCCTACGAGCAGTACTTC. It codes for CASSLGGGFSYEQYF.

This clone was seen a handful of times. V and J are TRBV5-1 and TRBJ1-1; 8 nucleotides align to TRBD1. V dropped 3 bases and J dropped 7; count of bases not matched to a gene: 8. The CDR3 loop spans 14 amino acids. Per the germline V gene, CDR1 is SGHRS and CDR2 is YFSETQ. The CDR3 loop is CASSSGTTGVEAFF. CDR3 DNA sequence: TGCGCCAGCAGCTCCGGGACGACAGGGGTTGAAGCTTTCTTT.

This rearrangement joins TRBV19 to TRBJ2-1; TRBD1 matches 8 bases. The CDR3 runs to 15 residues. Germline CDR1 reads LNHDA; CDR2 reads SQIVND (reference sequence). V was pared by 7 bases and J by 0 bases, with 5 bases of the junction left unmatched. The CDR3 loop reads CASTGQASSYNEQFF. DNA for the CDR3: TGTGCCAGTACGGGACAGGCGAGCTCCTACAATGAGCAGTTCTTC.

The chain combines TRBV5-1 with TRBJ1-1; D is unresolved. Trimming removed 4 bases at V and 5 bases at J, with 9 bases between. Germline V gives CDR1 SGHRS, CDR2 YFSETQ. This CDR3 spans 12 amino acids. DNA of the CDR3: TGCGCCAGCAGCCCGCCGGGAACTGAAGCTTTCTTT. Encoded protein: CASSPPGTEAFF.

This sequence joins TRBV7-9 and TRBJ2-7, with a possible D match to TRBD1 (6 bases). CDR1 is SEHNR and CDR2 is FQNEAQ in the germline V gene (reference sequence). The CDR3 is 15 amino acids. V gave up 4 bases and J gave up 1 base, with 14 bases separating them. The CDR3 nucleotides read TGTGCCAGCAGCTCACCAGGGGACGGGTCCTACGAGCAGTACTTC. Protein sequence: CASSSPGDGSYEQYF.

The V call is TRBV5-1, the J call TRBJ1-2; 11 bases map to TRBD1. This CDR3 is built from 15 residues. Per the germline V gene, CDR1 is SGHRS and CDR2 is YFSETQ. V shed 2 bases and J 8 bases; nucleotides not matched to a gene: 8. For the CDR3, the DNA is TGCGCCAGCAGCTTTGAGGGACAGGGGGACCGGGGCTACACCTTC. Its protein product is CASSFEGQGDRGYTF. The entire variable domain, with the rest obtained from reference TRBV5-1 and TRBJ1-2, is as follows: KAGVTQTPRYLIKTRGQQVTLSCSPISGHRSVSWYQQTPGQGLQFLFEYFSETQRNKGNFPGRFSGRQFSNSRSEMNVSTLELGDSALYLCASSFEGQGDRGYTFGSGTRLTVV.

In DNA, the CDR3 is TGTGCCAGCAGCTTAACAGGTAGCAATCAGCCCCAGCATTTT. Protein: CASSLTGSNQPQHF. V is TRBV11-2 and J is TRBJ1-5; D might be TRBD1 (5 bases). CDR1 and CDR2 from the germline V gene are SGHAT and FQNNGV. V was cut by 2 bases and J by 0 bases, with 5 bases left in between. The CDR3 extends over 14 amino acids. The variable domain in full, completed from reference TRBV11-2 and TRBJ1-5, reads EAGVAQSPRYKIIEKRQSVAFWCNPISGHATLYWYQQILGQGPKLLIQFQNNGVVDDSQLPKDRFSAERLKGVDSTLKIQPAKLEDSAVYLCASSLTGSNQPQHFGDGTRLSIL.

The genes are TRBV4-1 and TRBJ2-5; D might be TRBD1 (6 bases). Germline assignment: CDR1 MGHRA and CDR2 YSYEKL. V lost 4 bases, J lost 5 bases, and 20 bases lay in between. This CDR3 region has 16 residues. In DNA form, the CDR3 reads TGCGCCAGCAGCCGGTACCCTGGACAGCTCCGCGAGACCCAGTACTTC. As protein: CASSRYPGQLRETQYF.

This clone was found once. DNA for the CDR3: TGCGCCAGCAGTCAGGGAACATGGGTCTCTGGAAACACCATATATTTT. Its protein product is CASSQGTWVSGNTIYF. This chain connects TRBV5-1 to TRBJ1-3, with a weak D call TRBD1 (5 bases). Per germline, CDR1 SGHRS and CDR2 YFSETQ. CDR3 length: 16 amino acids. V lost 5 bases, J lost 0 bases, and 15 bases lay in between.

With regard to this clone: A junction end diverges from the germline sequence, so it may reflect a read error. The chain has TRBV7-6 and TRBJ1-5; D remains unclear. Germline values: CDR1 SGHVS, CDR2 FNYEAQ. The CDR3 extends over 15 amino acids. The DNA for the CDR3 is TGTGCCAGCGGCTTAGGCGGTGCGGGGAATCAGCCCCAGCATTTT. Translation: CASGLGGAGNQPQHF.

V usage is TRBV19 and J usage is TRBJ2-7; 7 bases map to TRBD2. Unmatched junction bases numbered 3, after V lost 4 bases and J lost 0 bases. Germline V gene data show CDR1 as LNHDA and CDR2 as SQIVND (reference sequence). CDR3 size: 14 residues. The CDR3 DNA is TGTGCCAGTAGTAAGAGGGACTACTCCTACGAGCAGTACTTC. Protein: CASSKRDYSYEQYF.

This rearrangement joins TRBV29-1 to TRBJ1-3; D is undetermined. Germline loops: CDR1 SQVTM, CDR2 ANQGSEA. The V end was cut by 6 bases, the J end by 8 bases, with 11 bases between. The CDR3 is 11 amino acids. As DNA, the CDR3 is TGCAGCGTGGAACTGGGAGACACCATATATTTT. Its protein is CSVELGDTIYF. The variable domain in full, completed from reference TRBV29-1 and TRBJ1-3, reads SAVISQKPSRDICQRGTSLTIQCQVDSQVTMMFWYRQQPGQSLTLIATANQGSEATYESGFVIDKFPISRPNLTFSTLTVSNMSPEDSSIYLCSVELGDTIYFGEGSWLTVV.

The V gene is TRBV25-1, the J gene TRBJ2-5; D is possibly TRBD1 (5 bases). With the DNA end fitting TRBJ2-7 better, the J assignment may be wrong. Germline V gene data show CDR1 as MGHDK and CDR2 as SYGVNS. This CDR3 is 13 amino acids long. CDR3 bases: TGTGCCAGCAGTGAATATTACAGGCACGAGCAGTACTTC. This translates into CASSEYYRHEQYF.

V is TRBV9 and J is TRBJ1-4; tentatively, D is TRBD1 (5 bases). V lost 3 bases and J 6 bases, leaving 18 bases between the germline ends. The CDR3 has 16 amino acids. Germline V lookup: CDR1 SGDLS, CDR2 YYNGEE. CDR3 DNA: TGTGCCAGCAGCGCGCTCCAGGGATTGAGCGATGAAAAACTGTTTTTT. The encoded protein is CASSALQGLSDEKLFF.